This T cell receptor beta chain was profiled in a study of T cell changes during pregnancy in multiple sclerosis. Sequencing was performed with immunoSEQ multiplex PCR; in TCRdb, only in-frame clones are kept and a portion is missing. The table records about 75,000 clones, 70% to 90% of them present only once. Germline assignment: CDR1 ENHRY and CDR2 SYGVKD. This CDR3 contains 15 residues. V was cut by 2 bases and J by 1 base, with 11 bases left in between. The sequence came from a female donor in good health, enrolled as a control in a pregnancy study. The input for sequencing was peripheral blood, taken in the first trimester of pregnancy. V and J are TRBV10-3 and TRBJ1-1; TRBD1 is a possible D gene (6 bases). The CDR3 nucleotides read TGTGCCATCAGTGAGCCCACAGGGTGGAACACTGAAGCTTTCTTT. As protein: CAISEPTGWNTEAFF.